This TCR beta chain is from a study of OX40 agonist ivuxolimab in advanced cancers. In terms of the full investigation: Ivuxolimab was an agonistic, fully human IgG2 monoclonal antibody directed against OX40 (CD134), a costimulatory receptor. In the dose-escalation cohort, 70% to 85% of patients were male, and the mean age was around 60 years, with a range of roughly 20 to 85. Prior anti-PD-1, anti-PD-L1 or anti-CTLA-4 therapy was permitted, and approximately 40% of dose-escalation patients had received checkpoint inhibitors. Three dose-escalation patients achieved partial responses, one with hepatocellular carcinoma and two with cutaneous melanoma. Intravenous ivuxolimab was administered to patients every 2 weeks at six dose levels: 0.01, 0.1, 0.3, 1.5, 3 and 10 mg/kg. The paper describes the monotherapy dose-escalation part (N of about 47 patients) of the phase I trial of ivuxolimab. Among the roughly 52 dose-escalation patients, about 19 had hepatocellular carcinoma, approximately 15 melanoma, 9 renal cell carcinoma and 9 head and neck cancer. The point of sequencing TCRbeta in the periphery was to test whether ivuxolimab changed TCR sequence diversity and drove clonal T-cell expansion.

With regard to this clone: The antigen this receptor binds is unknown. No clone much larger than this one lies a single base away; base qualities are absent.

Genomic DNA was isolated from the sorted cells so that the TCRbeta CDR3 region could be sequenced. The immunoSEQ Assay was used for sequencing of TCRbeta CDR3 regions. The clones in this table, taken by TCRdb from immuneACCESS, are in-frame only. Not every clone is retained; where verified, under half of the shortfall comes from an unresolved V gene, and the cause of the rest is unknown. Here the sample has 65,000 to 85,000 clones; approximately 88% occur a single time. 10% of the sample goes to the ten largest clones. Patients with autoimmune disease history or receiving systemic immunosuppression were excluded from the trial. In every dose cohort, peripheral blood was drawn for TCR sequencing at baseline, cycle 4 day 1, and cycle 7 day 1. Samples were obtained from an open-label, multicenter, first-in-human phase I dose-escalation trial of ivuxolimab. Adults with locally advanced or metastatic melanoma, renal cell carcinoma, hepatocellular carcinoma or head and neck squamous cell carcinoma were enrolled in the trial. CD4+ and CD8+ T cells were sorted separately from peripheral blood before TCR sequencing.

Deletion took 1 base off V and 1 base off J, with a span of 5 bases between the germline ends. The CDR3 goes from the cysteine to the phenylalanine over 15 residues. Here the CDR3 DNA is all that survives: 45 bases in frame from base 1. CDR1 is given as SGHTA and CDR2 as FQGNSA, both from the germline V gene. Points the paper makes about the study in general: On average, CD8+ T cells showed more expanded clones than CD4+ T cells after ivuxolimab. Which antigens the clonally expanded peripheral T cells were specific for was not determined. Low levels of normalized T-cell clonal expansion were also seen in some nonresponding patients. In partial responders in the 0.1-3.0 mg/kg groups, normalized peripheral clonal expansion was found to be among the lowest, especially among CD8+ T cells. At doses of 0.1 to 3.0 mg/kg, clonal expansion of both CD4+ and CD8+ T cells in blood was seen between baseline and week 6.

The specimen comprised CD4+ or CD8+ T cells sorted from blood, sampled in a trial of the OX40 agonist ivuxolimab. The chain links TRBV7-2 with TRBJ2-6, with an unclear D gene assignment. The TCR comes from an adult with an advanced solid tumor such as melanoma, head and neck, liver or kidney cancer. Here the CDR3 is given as CASSLGGSGANVLTF. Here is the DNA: TGTGCCAGCAGCTTAGGGGGTTCTGGGGCCAACGTCCTGACTTTC.